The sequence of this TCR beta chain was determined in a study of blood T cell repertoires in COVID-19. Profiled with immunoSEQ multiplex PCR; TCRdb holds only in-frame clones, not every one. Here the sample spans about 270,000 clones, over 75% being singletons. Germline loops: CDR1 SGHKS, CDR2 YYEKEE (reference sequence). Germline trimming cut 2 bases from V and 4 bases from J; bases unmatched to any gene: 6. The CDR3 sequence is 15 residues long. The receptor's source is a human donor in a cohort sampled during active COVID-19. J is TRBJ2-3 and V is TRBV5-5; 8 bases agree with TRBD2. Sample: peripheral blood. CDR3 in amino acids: CASSFAGGGADTQYF. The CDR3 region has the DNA TGTGCCAGCAGCTTCGCGGGAGGTGGAGCAGATACGCAGTATTTT.